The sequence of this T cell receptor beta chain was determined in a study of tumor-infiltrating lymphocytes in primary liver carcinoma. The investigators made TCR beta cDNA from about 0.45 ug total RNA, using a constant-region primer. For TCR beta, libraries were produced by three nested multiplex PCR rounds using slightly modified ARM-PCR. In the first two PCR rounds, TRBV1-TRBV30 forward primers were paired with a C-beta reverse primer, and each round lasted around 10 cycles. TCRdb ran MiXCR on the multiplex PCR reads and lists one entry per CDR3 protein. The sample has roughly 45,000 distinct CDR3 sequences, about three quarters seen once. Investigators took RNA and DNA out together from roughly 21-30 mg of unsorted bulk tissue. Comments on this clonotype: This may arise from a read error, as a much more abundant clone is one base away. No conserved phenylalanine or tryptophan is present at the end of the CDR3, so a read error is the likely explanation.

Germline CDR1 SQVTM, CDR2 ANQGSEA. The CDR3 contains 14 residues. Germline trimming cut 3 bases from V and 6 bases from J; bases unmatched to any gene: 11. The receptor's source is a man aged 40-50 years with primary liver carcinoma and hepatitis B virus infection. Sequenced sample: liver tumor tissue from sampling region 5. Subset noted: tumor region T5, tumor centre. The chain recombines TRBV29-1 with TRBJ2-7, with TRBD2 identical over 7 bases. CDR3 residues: CSVDRSGGSGEQYL. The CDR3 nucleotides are TGCAGCGTTGATCGCTCTGGCGGGAGTGGCGAGCAGTACCTC.